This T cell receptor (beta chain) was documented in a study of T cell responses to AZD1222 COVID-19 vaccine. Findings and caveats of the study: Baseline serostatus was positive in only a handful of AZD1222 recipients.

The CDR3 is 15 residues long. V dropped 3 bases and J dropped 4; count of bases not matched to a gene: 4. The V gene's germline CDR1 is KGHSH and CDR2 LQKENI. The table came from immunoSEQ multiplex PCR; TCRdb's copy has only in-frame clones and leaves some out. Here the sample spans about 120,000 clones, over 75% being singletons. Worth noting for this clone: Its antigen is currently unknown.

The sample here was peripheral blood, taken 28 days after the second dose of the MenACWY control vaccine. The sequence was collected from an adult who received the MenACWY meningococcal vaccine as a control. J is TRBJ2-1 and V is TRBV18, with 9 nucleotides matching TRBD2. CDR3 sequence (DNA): TGTGCCAGCTCACCGTTAGCGGGGGAATACAATGAGCAGTTCTTC. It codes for CASSPLAGEYNEQFF.